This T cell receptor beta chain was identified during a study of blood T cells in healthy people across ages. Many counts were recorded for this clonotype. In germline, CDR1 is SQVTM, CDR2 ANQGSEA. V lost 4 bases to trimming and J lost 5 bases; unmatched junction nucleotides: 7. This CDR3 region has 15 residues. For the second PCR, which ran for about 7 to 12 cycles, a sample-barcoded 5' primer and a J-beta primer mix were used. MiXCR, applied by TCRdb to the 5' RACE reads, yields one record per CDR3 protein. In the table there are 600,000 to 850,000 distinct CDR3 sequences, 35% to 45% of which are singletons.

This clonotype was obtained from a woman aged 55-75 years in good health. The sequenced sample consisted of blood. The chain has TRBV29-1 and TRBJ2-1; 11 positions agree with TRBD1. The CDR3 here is CSVGTGGAGHNEQFF. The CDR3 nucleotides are TGCAGCGTTGGGACAGGGGGCGCGGGTCACAATGAGCAGTTCTTC.